Each of the 8 T cell receptor beta chains below was sequenced from the same sample in a study of blood T cell repertoires in COVID-19. The protocol was immunoSEQ multiplex PCR, while the TCRdb copy is restricted to in-frame clones and leaves out a portion. The sample contains over 150,000 clones, approximately 83% of which appear only once. The sample comprised peripheral blood. The receptors originated from a man between 45 and 60 years old with active or convalescent COVID-19.

V usage is TRBV6-5 and J usage is TRBJ1-3; a weak D match, TRBD1 (5 bases). The CDR3 totals 14 residues. The germline V gene encodes CDR1 MNHEY and CDR2 SVGAGI. V was trimmed by 4 bases and J by 2 bases, leaving 9 bases between them. The CDR3 nucleotides are TGTGCCAGCAGTTTACAGGAAACTGGAAACACCATATATTTT. It yields the protein CASSLQETGNTIYF.

The rearrangement joins TRBV4-1 to TRBJ2-7, with 9 bases aligning to TRBD2. J lost 2 bases, V lost 4 bases, and 12 bases had no gene match. This CDR3 comprises 17 residues. Germline loops: CDR1 MGHRA, CDR2 YSYEKL. The CDR3 DNA reads as TGCGCCAGCAGCCCCTATGAACTAGCGGGTCCCGCCTACGAGCAGTACTTC. It codes for CASSPYELAGPAYEQYF.

This clone was observed a single time. The CDR3 protein is CASSFEFLETQYF. The DNA of the CDR3 is TGTGCCAGCAGCTTTGAGTTTTTGGAGACCCAGTACTTC. This rearrangement joins TRBV7-6 to TRBJ2-5; D not resolved. Trimming took off 3 bases at V and 5 bases at J, with 10 bases between the two ends. Germline V lookup: CDR1 SGHVS, CDR2 FNYEAQ. The length of the CDR3 is 13 residues.

The CDR3 is CASSAGVLNTEAFF. The CDR3 coding sequence is TGTGCCAGCAGCGCAGGGGTTCTGAACACTGAAGCTTTCTTT. This chain links TRBV9 with TRBJ1-1; maybe TRBD1 (6 bases). This CDR3 has 14 residues. Germline V gene lookup returns CDR1 SGDLS and CDR2 YYNGEE. V dropped 3 bases and J dropped 0 bases, with 9 bases sitting between them. Filled out from reference TRBV9 and TRBJ1-1, the complete variable domain reads DSGVTQTPKHLITATGQRVTLRCSPRSGDLSVYWYQQSLDQGLQFLIQYYNGEERAKGNILERFSAQQFPDLHSELNLSSLELGDSALYFCASSAGVLNTEAFFGQGTRLTVV.

V usage is TRBV24-1 and J usage is TRBJ1-1; 9 bases are shared with TRBD1. Losses at the gene ends were 10 bases for V and 3 bases for J; bases not matched to a gene: 11. CDR3 size: 15 residues. Germline CDR1 KGHDR, CDR2 SFDVKD. The DNA of the CDR3 is TGTGCCACGAGGGCGGGACAGGGTCGGGACACTGAAGCTTTCTTT. It codes for CATRAGQGRDTEAFF.

The chain carries TRBV4-1 and TRBJ2-1; no definite D call. V gave up 4 bases and J gave up 8 bases, with 18 bases separating them. Germline CDR1 and CDR2: MGHRA and YSYEKL. The CDR3 consists of 15 residues. Here the CDR3 reads CASSPQRSPPDEQFF. The CDR3 bases are TGCGCCAGCAGCCCGCAAAGATCCCCCCCGGATGAGCAGTTCTTC.

CDR3 sequence (DNA): TGCAGCGTTGAAAGGGGATCTGAAGCTTTCTTT. Translation gives CSVERGSEAFF. J is TRBJ1-1 and V is TRBV29-1, with D possibly TRBD1 on 5 matching bases. The CDR3 runs 11 residues. Germline V gene data show CDR1 as SQVTM and CDR2 as ANQGSEA. Trimming shortened V by 2 bases and J by 6 bases, and 7 bases separated the two germline ends.

The V and J genes are TRBV18 and TRBJ2-7, with a weak D call TRBD2 (5 bases). This CDR3 comprises 17 residues. CDR1 and CDR2 (germline): KGHSH, LQKENI. V lost 1 base and J lost 7, with 23 bases in between. The CDR3 loop reads CASSPRREGGISGEQYF. The CDR3 nucleotides are TGTGCCAGCTCACCACGCCGCGAAGGAGGAATCTCGGGGGAGCAGTACTTC.